One sample yielded the 8 T cell receptor beta chains listed below, sequenced in a study of T cell repertoires in cytomegalovirus infection. The antigens for these receptors are not known. TCRdb re-derived calls from the reads in MiXCR, one entry per CDR3 protein. The table lists roughly 920,000 distinct CDR3 sequences, around 30% of them singletons. Sequenced material: cultured CD8+ T cells from PBMCs, taken from culture after CMV antigen stimulation. The origin of the receptors is a human donor in good health (CMV status not recorded). Some clones in this sample may be carry-over from other donors' samples.

In its sample, this clonotype was seen a few times. This rearrangement joins TRBV5-1 to TRBJ2-3; no clear D gene. CDR3 length: 17 amino acids. Germline V gene lookup returns CDR1 SGHRS and CDR2 YFSETQ. Trimming removed 0 bases from V and 1 base from J, with 15 bases in between. This CDR3 reads CASSLALVIARTDTQYF. The CDR3 DNA follows: TGCGCCAGCAGCTTGGCCCTAGTGATCGCCCGCACAGATACGCAGTATTTT.

This sequence joins TRBV7-6 and TRBJ2-7; 13 bases map to TRBD2. J was trimmed by 2 bases and V by 1 base; bases with no gene match: 2. Germline loops: CDR1 SGHVS, CDR2 FNYEAQ. This CDR3 region has 16 residues. The CDR3 region is CASSLETSGGTYEQYF. The CDR3 nucleotides read TGTGCCAGCAGCTTAGAGACTAGCGGGGGGACCTACGAGCAGTACTTC.

This clonotype appeared a few times. The chain joins TRBV27 to TRBJ1-2, with D possibly TRBD1 on 6 matching bases. The germline gives CDR1 MNHEY, CDR2 SMNVEV (reference sequence). Deletions cut 7 bases from V and 4 bases from J, with 10 bases between. CDR3 length equals 12 residues. The CDR3, as DNA: TGTGCCAGCAAGGGGACAATCTATGGCTACACCTTC. Protein sequence: CASKGTIYGYTF.

The gene calls are TRBV27 and TRBJ2-2, with no clear D. V lost 6 bases to trimming and J lost 2 bases, with 7 bases between them. CDR1 is MNHEY and CDR2 is SMNVEV in the germline V gene (reference sequence). This CDR3 has 13 residues. This chain's CDR3 is CASRSLNTGELFF. The CDR3 DNA reads TGTGCCAGCAGGAGCTTAAACACCGGGGAGCTGTTTTTT.

This clonotype was picked up a small number of times. The chain is built from TRBV4-3 and TRBJ2-1; D perhaps matches TRBD1 (5 bases). Trimming pared 1 base from V and 10 bases from J, leaving 23 bases between. CDR1 and CDR2 (germline): LGHNA, YSLEER. The length of the CDR3 is 17 residues. The CDR3 loop is CASSQGVSALGAREQFF. The CDR3 DNA reads TGCGCCAGCAGCCAAGGGGTCTCAGCGTTAGGGGCGAGGGAGCAGTTCTTC.

Notes on this clonotype: One base away lies a much larger clone, so this may be a sequencing read error. This chain joins TRBV7-4 and TRBJ1-2; 7 bases fit TRBD1. The CDR3 totals 15 residues. The germline CDR1 and CDR2 sequences are SGHVT and SQSDAQ. The CDR3: CANSGYQGEDYGYTF. The CDR3, as DNA: TGTGCCAACAGCGGGTATCAGGGGGAGGACTATGGCTACACCTTC.

The chain recombines TRBV25-1 with TRBJ2-2; D gene unclear. Between the trimmed V and J ends, which lost 1 base and 3 bases, there was a span of 3 bases. Per germline, CDR1 MGHDK and CDR2 SYGVNS. The CDR3 loop spans 13 amino acids. CDR3 protein: CASSEFYTGELFF. CDR3 in DNA: TGTGCCAGCAGTGAATTTTACACCGGGGAGCTGTTTTTT. The whole variable domain, filled in from reference TRBV25-1 and TRBJ2-2, reads EADIYQTPRYLVIGTGKKITLECSQTMGHDKMYWYQQDPGMELHLIHYSYGVNSTEKGDLSSESTVSRIRTEHFPLTLESARPSHTSQYLCASSEFYTGELFFGEGSRLTVL.

This chain joins TRBV4-1 and TRBJ1-4; D is unclear. V lost 7 bases and J lost 7, with 13 bases in between. This CDR3 comprises 13 residues. From germline, CDR1 is MGHRA and CDR2 YSYEKL. The CDR3 DNA is TGCGCCAGCACGAGGGAAGTTGGTGAAAAACTGTTTTTT. Protein sequence: CASTREVGEKLFF.